Only one count was recorded for the clone carrying this T cell receptor (beta chain). V dropped 2 bases and J dropped 4; count of bases not matched to a gene: 6. Germline V gives CDR1 SGHNT, CDR2 YYREEE (reference sequence). CDR3 length: 14 amino acids. The sample is drawn from a study of sequential checkpoint blockade in melanoma. Across the study: Arm A got nivolumab then ipilimumab; arm B the reverse, 1:1. Each arm's sequence ended with maintenance nivolumab.

Assay: immunoSEQ multiplex PCR; the TCRdb copy retains only in-frame clones and omits some. The sample carries around 39,000 clones, approximately 84% recorded once. As to treatment: randomized to nivolumab then ipilimumab (arm A) or the reverse (arm B). PBMC sorting kept live CD3+CD8+ cells without CD19 or CD56. V gene TRBV5-4 combines with J gene TRBJ2-7; 7 bases are shared with TRBD1. Sequencing used CD8+ T cells sorted from blood (inferred from file names), obtained from a patient given nivolumab and ipilimumab in sequence. This TCR came from a human donor with melanoma. CDR3 sequence: CASSLKGARYEQYF. Here the CDR3 DNA reads TGTGCCAGCAGCTTAAAGGGGGCAAGATACGAGCAGTACTTC.